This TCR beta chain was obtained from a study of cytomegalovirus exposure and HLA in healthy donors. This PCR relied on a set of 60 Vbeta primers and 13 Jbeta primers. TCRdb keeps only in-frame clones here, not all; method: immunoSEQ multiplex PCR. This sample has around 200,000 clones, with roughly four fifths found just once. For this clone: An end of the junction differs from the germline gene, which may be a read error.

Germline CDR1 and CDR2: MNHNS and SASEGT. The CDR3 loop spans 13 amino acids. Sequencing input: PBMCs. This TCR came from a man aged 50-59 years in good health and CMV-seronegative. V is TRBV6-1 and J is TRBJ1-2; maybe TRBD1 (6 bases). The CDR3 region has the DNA TGTGCCAGCAGGGAAGACAGGATCTATGGCTACACCTTC. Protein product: CASREDRIYGYTF.